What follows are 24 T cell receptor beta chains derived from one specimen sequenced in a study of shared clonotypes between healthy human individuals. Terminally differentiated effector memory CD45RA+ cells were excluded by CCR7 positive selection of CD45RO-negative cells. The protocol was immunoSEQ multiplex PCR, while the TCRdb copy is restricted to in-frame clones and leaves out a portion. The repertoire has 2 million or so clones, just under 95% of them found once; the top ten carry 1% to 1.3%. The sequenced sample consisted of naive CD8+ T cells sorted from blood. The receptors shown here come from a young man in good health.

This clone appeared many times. The CDR3 DNA is TGCAGCGTTAAAGGGGTGGGGACTGAAGCTTTCTTT. The encoded protein is CSVKGVGTEAFF. This rearrangement joins TRBV29-1 to TRBJ1-1; TRBD1 is a possible D gene (5 bases). Germline-derived CDR1 and CDR2 are SQVTM and ANQGSEA. This CDR3 spans 12 amino acids. The V end was cut by 5 bases, the J end by 5 bases, with 12 bases between.

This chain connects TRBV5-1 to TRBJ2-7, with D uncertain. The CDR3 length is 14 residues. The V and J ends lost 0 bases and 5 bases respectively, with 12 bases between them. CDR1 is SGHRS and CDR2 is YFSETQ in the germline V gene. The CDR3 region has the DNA TGCGCCAGCAGCTTGGCATCTGCTCCCGACGAGCAGTACTTC. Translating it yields CASSLASAPDEQYF.

The CDR3 coding sequence is TGTGCCAGCAGGGGACAGGGTCCCTACGAGCAGTACTTC. Its translation is CASRGQGPYEQYF. The chain is built from TRBV21-1 and TRBJ2-7; the table assigns TRBD1, which was not confirmed against the DNA. TRBV21-1 is marked as a pseudogene. The CDR3 is 13 residues long.

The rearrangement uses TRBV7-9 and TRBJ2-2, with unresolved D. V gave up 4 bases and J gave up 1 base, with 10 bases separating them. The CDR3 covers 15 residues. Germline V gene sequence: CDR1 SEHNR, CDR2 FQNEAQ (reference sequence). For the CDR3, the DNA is TGTGCCAGCAGCTACCCAGGAATGAACACCGGGGAGCTGTTTTTT. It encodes CASSYPGMNTGELFF.

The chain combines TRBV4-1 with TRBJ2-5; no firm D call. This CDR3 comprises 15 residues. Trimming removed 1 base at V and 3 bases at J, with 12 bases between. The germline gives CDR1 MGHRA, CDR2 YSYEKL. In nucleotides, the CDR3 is TGCGCCAGCAGCCAAGCGTGGGTTAGGGAAGAGACCCAGTACTTC. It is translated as CASSQAWVREETQYF.

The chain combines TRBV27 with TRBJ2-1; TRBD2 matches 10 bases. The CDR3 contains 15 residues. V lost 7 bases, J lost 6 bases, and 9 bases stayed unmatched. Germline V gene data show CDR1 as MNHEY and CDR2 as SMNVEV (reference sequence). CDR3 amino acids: CASTLTLAGINEQFF. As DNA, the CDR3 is TGTGCCAGCACCTTGACACTAGCGGGAATCAATGAGCAGTTCTTC.

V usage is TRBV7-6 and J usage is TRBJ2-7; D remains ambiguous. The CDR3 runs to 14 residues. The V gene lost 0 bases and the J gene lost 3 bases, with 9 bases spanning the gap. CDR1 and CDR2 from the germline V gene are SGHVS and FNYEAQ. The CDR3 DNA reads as TGTGCCAGCAGCTTAGCGCTGGGCGACTACGAGCAGTACTTC. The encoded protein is CASSLALGDYEQYF.

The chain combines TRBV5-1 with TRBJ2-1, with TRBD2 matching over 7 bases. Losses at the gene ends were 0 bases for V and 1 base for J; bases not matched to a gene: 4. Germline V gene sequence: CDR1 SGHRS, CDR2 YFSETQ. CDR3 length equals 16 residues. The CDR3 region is CASSLAGSGSYNEQFF. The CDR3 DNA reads TGCGCCAGCAGCTTGGCCGGTAGCGGGTCCTACAATGAGCAGTTCTTC.

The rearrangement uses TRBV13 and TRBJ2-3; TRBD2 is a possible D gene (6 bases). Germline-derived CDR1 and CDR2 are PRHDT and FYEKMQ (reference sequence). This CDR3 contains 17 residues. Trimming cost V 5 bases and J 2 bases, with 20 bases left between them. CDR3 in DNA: TGTGCCAGCAGCCCCTACGGGGGAAAGCGGCCCACAGATACGCAGTATTTT. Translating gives CASSPYGGKRPTDTQYF.

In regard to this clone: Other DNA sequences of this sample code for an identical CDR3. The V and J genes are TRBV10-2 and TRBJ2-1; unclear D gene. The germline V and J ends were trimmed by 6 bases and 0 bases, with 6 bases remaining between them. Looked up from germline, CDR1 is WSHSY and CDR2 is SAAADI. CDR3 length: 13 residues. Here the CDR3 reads CASSPSSYNEQFF. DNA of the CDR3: TGCGCCAGCAGCCCTAGCTCCTACAATGAGCAGTTCTTC.

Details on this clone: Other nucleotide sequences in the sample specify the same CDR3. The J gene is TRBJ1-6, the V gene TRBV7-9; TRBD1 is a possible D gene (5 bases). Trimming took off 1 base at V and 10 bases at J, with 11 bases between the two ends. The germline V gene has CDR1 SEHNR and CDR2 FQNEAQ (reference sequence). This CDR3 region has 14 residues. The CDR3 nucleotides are TGTGCCAGCAGCTTAGGGGGGGAAAACTCACCCCTCCACTTT. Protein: CASSLGGENSPLHF.

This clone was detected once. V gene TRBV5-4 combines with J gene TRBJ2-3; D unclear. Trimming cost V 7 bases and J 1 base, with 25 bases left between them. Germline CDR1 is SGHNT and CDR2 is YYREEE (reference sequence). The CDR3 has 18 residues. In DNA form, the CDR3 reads TGTGCCAGCGGAACAACGCCAGCCACATATACCGGCACAGATACGCAGTATTTT. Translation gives CASGTTPATYTGTDTQYF.

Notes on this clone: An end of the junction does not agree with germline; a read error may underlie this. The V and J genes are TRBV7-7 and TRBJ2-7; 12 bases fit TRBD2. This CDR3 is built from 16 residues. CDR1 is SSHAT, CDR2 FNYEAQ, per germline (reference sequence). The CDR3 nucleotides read TGTGCTAGCAGCTTGGCACTAGCGGGAGGACAAAACGAGCAGTACTTC. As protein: CASSLALAGGQNEQYF.

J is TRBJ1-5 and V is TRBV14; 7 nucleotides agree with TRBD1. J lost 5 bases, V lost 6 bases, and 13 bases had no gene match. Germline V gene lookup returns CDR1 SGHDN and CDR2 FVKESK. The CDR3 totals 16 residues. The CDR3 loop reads CASRDEKGAQHQPQHF. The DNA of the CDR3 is TGTGCCAGCAGGGATGAAAAGGGGGCGCAGCATCAGCCCCAGCATTTT.

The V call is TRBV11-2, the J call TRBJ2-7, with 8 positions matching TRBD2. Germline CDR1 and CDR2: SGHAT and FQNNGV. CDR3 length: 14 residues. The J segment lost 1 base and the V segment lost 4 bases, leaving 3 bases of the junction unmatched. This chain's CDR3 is CASSYPGGSYEQYF. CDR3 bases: TGTGCCAGCAGCTACCCGGGGGGGTCCTACGAGCAGTACTTC.

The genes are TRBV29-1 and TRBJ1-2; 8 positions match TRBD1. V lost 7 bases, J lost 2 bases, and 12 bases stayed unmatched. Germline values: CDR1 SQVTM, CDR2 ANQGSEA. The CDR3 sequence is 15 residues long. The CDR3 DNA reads TGCAGCGGCGGTGACAGGGGTGGGAGCAACTATGGCTACACCTTC. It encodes CSGGDRGGSNYGYTF.

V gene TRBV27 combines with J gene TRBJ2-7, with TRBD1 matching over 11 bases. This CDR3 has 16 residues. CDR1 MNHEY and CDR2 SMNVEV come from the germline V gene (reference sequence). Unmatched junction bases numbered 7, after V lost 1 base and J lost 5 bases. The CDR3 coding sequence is TGTGCCAGCAGTTTATATGGGACAGGGGGTATCCACGAGCAGTACTTC. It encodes CASSLYGTGGIHEQYF.

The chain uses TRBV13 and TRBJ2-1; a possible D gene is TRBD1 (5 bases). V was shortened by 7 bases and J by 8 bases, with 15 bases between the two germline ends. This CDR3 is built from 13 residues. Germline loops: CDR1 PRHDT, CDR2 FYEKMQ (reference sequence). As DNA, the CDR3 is TGTGCCAGCACCCTCCAGGGTTTGGATGAGCAGTTCTTC. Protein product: CASTLQGLDEQFF.

CDR3 coding DNA: TGTGCCAGCAGTCAGACAGGGGGCTATCTCCCCTACGAGCAGTACTTC. Translated, it gives CASSQTGGYLPYEQYF. J is TRBJ2-7 and V is TRBV28, with 10 bases fitting TRBD1. With 5 bases clipped from V and 2 bases from J, the junction kept 9 bases outside the gene matches. The CDR3 loop spans 16 amino acids. Germline CDR1 MDHEN, CDR2 SYDVKM.

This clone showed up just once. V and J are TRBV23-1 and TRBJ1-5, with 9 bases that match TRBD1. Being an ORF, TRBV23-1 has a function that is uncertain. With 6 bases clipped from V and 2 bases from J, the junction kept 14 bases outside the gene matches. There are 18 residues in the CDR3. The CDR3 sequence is CASSVSGTGNSRNQPQHF. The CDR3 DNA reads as TGCGCCAGCAGCGTCTCCGGGACAGGGAACTCCCGCAATCAGCCCCAGCATTTT.

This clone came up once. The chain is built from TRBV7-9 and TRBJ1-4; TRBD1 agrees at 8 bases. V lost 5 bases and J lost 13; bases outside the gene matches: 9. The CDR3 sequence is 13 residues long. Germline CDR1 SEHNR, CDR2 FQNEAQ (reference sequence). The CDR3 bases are TGTGCCAGCAGCCCCGGACAGGGCGGGAGACTGTTTTTT. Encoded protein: CASSPGQGGRLFF.

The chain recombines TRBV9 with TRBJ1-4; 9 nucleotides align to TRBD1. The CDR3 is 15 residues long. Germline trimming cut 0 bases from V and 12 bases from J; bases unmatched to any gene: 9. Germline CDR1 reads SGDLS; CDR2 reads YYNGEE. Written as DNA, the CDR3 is TGTGCCAGCAGCGTAGGGGTTACAGGGGGCGAGGAACTGTTTTTT. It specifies CASSVGVTGGEELFF.

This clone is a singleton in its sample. The CDR3 DNA reads TGTGCCAGCAGTAGGACAGCCCTTTCCTACGAGCAGTACTTC. Its translation is CASSRTALSYEQYF. The J gene is TRBJ2-5, the V gene TRBV28; TRBD1 is a possible D gene (6 bases). The DNA end is more similar to TRBJ2-7, so the J call may be wrong. This CDR3 spans 14 amino acids. In germline, CDR1 is MDHEN, CDR2 SYDVKM.

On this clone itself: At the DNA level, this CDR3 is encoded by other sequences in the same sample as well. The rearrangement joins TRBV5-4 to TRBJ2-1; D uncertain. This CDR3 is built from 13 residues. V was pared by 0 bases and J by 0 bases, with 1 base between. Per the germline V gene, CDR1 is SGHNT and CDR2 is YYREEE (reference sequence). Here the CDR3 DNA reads TGTGCCAGCAGCTTGGACTCCTACAATGAGCAGTTCTTC. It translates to CASSLDSYNEQFF.